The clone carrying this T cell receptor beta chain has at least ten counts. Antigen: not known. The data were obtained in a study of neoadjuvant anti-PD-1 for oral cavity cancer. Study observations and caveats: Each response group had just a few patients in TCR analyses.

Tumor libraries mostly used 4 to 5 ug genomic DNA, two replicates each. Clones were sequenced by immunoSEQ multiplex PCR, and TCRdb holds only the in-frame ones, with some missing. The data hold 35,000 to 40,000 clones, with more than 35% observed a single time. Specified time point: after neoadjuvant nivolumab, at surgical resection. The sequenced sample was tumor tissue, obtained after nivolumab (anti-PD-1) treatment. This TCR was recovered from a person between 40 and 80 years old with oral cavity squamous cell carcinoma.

Here the CDR3 reads CASSPAGVTNEKLFF. The CDR3 coding sequence is TGCGCCAGCAGCCCGGCGGGAGTGACTAATGAAAAACTGTTTTTT. V is TRBV4-1 and J is TRBJ1-4; no clear D gene. The CDR3 covers 15 residues. CDR1 MGHRA and CDR2 YSYEKL come from the germline V gene. Deletions cut 4 bases from V and 2 bases from J, with 11 bases between.